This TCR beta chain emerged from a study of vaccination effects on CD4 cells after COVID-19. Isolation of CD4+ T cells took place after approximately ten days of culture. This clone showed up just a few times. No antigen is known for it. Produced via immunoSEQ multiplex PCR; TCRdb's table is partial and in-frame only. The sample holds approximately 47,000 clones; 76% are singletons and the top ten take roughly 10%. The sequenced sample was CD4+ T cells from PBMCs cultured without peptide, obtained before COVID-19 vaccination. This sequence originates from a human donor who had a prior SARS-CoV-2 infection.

This CDR3 reads CASSQENILIGGELFF. The CDR3 nucleotides are TGTGCCAGCAGCCAAGAGAACATACTAATAGGCGGGGAGCTGTTTTTT. The gene calls are TRBV4-2 and TRBJ2-2; D is ambiguous. V shed 0 bases and J shed 7 bases, with 15 bases lying between them. This CDR3 spans 16 amino acids. The germline V gene has CDR1 LGHNA and CDR2 YNFKEQ.